The clone carrying this T cell receptor beta chain turned up a few times. Germline CDR1 reads DFQATT; CDR2 reads SNEGSKA (reference sequence). The CDR3 contains 14 residues. V gave up 6 bases and J gave up 3 bases; unmatched junction bases: 10. The sample originates from a study of blood T cells in healthy people across ages. Primed by a sample-barcoded 5' primer and a J-beta primer mix, a second PCR proceeded for 7 to 11 cycles. One entry per CDR3 protein, called by TCRdb with MiXCR from the 5' RACE reads. The table records more than 800,000 distinct CDR3 sequences, 35% to 55% of them present only once.

Sequencing was done on a sample of blood. The V call is TRBV20-1, the J call TRBJ2-7, with 8 nucleotides matching TRBD1. The TCR comes from a woman aged 60-70 years in good health. The CDR3 region has the DNA TGCAGTGCCAAGCCCGTTACAGGGGGCTACGAGCAGTACTTC. It yields the protein CSAKPVTGGYEQYF.